Listed here is a single T cell receptor beta chain. Seattle patient enrollment occurred during active infection, with longitudinal follow-up thereafter. This sample is drawn from a study of blood T cell repertoires in COVID-19. The overall study: In each case, the material was cDNA or gDNA derived from T cells, B-cell-depleted T cells, or PBMCs.

Trimming cost V 3 bases and J 10 bases, with 13 bases left between them. CDR1 and CDR2 (germline): SNHLY, FYNNEI. The length of the CDR3 is 13 residues. Profiling relied on immunoSEQ multiplex PCR, and the TCRdb table lists in-frame clones only, not all of them. The sample lists about 370,000 clones, about 90% occurring once. The sequencing sample was made of peripheral blood. The receptor was isolated from a woman aged 25 to 45 with COVID-19, enrolled during active disease. The chain couples TRBV2 to TRBJ2-1, with D possibly matching TRBD2 (5 bases). DNA of the CDR3: TGTGCCAGCAGTGAGTTAGCGTTGAGGGAGCAGTTCTTC. It encodes CASSELALREQFF.